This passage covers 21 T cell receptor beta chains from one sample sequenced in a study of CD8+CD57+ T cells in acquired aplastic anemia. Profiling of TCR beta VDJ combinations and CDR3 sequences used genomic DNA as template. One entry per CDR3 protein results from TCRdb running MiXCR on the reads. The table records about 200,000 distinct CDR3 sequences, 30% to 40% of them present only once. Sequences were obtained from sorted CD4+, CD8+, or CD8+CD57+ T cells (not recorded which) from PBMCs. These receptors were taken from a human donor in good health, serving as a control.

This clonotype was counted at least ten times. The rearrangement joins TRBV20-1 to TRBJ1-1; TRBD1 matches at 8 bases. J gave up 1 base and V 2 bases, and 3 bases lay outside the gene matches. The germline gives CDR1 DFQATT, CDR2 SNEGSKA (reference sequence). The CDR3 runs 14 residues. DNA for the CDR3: TGCAGTGCTAGATCCGGGACAGGGAACACTGAAGCTTTCTTT. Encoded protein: CSARSGTGNTEAFF.

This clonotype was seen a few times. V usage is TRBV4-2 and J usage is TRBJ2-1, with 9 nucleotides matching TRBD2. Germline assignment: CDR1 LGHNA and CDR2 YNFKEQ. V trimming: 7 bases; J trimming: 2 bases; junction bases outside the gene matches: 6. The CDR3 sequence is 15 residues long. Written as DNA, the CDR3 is TGTGCCAGCACCAGCGGACTAGCGACCTACAATGAGCAGTTCTTC. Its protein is CASTSGLATYNEQFF.

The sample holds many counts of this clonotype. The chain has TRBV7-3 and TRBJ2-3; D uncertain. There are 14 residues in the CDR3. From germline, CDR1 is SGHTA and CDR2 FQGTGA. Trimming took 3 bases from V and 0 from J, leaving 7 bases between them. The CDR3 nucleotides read TGTGCCAGCAGCTTGATGGCTAGCACAGATACGCAGTATTTT. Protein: CASSLMASTDTQYF.

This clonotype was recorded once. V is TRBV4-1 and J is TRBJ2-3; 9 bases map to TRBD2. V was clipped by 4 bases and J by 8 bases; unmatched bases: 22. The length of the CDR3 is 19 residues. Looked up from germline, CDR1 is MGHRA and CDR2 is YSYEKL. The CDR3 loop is CASSRDLEERGAHQVTQYF. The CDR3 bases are TGCGCCAGCAGCCGAGACCTTGAGGAGCGGGGGGCCCATCAAGTTACGCAGTATTTT.

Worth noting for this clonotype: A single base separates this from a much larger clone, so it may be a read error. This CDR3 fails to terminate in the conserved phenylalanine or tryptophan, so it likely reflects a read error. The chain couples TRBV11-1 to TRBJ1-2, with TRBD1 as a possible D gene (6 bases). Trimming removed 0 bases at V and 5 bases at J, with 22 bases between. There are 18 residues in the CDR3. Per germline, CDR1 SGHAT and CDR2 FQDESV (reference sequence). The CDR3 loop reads CASSLAPLSGALRYGYTL. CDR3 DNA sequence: TGTGCCAGCAGCTTAGCGCCCTTGTCAGGGGCGCTTAGGTATGGCTACACCCTC.

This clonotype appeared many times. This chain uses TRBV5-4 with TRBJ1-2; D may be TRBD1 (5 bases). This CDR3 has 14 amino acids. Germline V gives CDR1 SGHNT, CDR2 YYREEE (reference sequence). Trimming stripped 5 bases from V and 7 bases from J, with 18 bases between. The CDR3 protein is CASRRWGGAIGYTF. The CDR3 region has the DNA TGTGCCAGCAGACGATGGGGAGGGGCCATTGGCTACACCTTC.

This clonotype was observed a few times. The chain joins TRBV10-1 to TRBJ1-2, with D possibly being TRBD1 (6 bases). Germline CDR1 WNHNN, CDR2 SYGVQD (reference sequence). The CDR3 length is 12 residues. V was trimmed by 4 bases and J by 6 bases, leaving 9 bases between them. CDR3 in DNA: TGCGCCAGCAGTGGGCCAGGGGATGGCTACACCTTC. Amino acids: CASSGPGDGYTF.

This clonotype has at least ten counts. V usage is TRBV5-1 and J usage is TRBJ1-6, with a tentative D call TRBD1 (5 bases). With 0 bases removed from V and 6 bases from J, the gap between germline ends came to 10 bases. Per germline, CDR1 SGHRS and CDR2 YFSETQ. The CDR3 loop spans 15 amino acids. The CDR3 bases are TGCGCCAGCAGCTTGGGGGGACTTACTAATTCACCCCTCCACTTT. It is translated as CASSLGGLTNSPLHF.

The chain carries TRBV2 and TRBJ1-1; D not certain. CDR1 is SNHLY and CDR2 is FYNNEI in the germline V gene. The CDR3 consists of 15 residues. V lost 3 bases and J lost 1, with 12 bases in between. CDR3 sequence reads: CASSDGKGWNTEAFF. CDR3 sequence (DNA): TGTGCCAGCAGTGATGGTAAGGGTTGGAACACTGAAGCTTTCTTT.

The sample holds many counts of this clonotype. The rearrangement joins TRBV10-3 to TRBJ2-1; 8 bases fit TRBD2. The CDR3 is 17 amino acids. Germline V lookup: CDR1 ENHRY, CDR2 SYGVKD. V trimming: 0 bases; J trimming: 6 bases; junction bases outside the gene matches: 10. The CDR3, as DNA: TGTGCCATCAGTGAGTCGGGGAGCGGGAGTGGGGCCAATGAGCAGTTCTTC. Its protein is CAISESGSGSGANEQFF.

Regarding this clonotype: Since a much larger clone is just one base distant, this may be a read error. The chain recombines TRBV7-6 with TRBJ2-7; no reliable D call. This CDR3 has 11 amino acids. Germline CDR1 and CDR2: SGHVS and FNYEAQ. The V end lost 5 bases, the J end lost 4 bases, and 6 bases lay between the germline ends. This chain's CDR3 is CASSPIYEQYF. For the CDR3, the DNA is TGTGCCAGCAGCCCCATTTACGAGCAGTACTTC.

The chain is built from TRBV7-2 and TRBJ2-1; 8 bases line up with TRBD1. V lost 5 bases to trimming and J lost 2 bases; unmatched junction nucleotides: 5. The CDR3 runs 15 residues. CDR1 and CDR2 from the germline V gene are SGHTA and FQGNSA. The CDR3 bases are TGTGCCAGCAGCCTAAACAGGGGGGCCTACAATGAGCAGTTCTTC. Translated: CASSLNRGAYNEQFF.

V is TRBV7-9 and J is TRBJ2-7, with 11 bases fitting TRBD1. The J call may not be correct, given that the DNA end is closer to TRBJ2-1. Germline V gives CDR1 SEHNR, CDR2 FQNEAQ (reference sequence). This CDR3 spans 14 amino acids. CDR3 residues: CASSGSDRGPEQFF. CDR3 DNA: TGTGCCAGCAGCGGCTCGGACAGGGGGCCTGAGCAGTTCTTC.

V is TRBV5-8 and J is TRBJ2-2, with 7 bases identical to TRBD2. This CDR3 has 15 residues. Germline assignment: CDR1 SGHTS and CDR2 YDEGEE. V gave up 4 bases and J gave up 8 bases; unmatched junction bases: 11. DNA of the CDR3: TGTGCCAGCAGCAGCGGGGCGGGAGTGACGGGGGAGCTGTTTTTT. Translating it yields CASSSGAGVTGELFF.

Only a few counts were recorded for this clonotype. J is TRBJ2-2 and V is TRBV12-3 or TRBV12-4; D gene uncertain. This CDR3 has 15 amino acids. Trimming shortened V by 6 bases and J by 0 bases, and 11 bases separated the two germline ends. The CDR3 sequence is CASSTRWSNTGELFF. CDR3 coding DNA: TGTGCCAGCAGCACAAGGTGGTCGAACACCGGGGAGCTGTTTTTT.

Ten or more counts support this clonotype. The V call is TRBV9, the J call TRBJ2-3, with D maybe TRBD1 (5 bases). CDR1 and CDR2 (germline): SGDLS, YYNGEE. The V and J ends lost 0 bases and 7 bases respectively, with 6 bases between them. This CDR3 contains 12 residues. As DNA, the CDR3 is TGTGCCAGCAGCGTAGCAGGGAATACGCAGTATTTT. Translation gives CASSVAGNTQYF.

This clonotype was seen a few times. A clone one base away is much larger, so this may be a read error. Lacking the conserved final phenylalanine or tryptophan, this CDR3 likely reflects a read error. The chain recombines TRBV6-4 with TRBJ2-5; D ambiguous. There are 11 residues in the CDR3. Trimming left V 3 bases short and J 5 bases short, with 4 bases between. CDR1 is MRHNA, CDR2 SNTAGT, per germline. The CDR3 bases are TGTGCCAGCAGTGAACCGGAGACCCAGTACCTC. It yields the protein CASSEPETQYL.

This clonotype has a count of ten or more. The CDR3 loop reads CASRRTGQVDTQYF. In DNA form, the CDR3 reads TGTGCCAGCAGGAGGACAGGTCAGGTGGATACGCAGTATTTT. The chain uses TRBV2 and TRBJ2-3, with 7 bases lining up with TRBD1. CDR3 length: 14 residues. V lost 6 bases and J lost 6; bases outside the gene matches: 9. The V gene's germline CDR1 is SNHLY and CDR2 FYNNEI.

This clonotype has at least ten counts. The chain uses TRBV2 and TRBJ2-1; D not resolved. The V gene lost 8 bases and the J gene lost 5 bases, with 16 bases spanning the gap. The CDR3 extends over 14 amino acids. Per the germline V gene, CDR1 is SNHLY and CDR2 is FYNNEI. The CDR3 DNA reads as TGTGCCAGCGTTGCGCTGGTCGGACACAATGAGCAGTTCTTC. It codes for CASVALVGHNEQFF.

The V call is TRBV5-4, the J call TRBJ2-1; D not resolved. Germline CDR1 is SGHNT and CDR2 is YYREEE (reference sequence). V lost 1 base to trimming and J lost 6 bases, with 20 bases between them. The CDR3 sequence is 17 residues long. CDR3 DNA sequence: TGTGCCAGCAGCTTGCAGGAAAGTCAAAAAGTGGGCAATGAGCAGTTCTTC. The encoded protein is CASSLQESQKVGNEQFF.

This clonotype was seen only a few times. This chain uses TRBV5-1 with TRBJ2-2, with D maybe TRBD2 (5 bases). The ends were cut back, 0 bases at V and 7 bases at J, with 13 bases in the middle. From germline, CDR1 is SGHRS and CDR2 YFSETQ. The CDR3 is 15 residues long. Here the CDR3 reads CASSLDGSSIGELFF. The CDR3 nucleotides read TGCGCCAGCAGCTTGGATGGGAGTAGTATCGGGGAGCTGTTTTTT.